This T cell receptor (beta chain) derives from a study of regulatory T cells in long-lasting Graves disease (dated by TCRdb to the early 2020s). Regarding the research as a whole: Persistent Graves' disease was defined as antithyroid drug treatment for over 5 years with persistently positive TSH receptor autoantibodies. In the clinical cohort, patients with persistent Graves' disease had used antithyroid drugs for an average of roughly ten years. TCR sequencing covered 13 persistent and around 20 newly diagnosed Graves' disease patients, around 33 samples in total. The study was conducted in China and was registered as a clinical trial. Patients with persistent Graves' disease were compared with patients with newly diagnosed Graves' disease using TCR sequencing and RNA sequencing of peripheral blood. Results and caveats for the whole study, not just this receptor: Compared with newly diagnosed patients, patients with persistent Graves' disease had lower TCR Shannon entropy and fewer highly expanded clones, which suggests clonal expansion. The study examined only peripheral blood because the primary lesion, thyroid tissue, could not be accessed. Only the TCR beta chain was sequenced and analyzed. TRBV28, TRBJ1-2 and TRBJ2-5 were preferentially used in persistent disease, while TRBV20-1 and TRBJ2-1 were favored in newly diagnosed disease. Persistent patients shared more public clonotypes among themselves (around 2,500) than newly diagnosed patients did (approximately 870). The authors noted that the small sample size was a limitation that may lower accuracy.

CDR1 and CDR2 were assigned from the germline V gene as MNHEY and SVGAGI. The CDR3 runs 15 residues from the cysteine to the phenylalanine. The kept DNA is CDR3 alone, 45 bases in frame from the first base. V loses 1 base of germline sequence and J loses 1 base, and the interval between the two ends is 10 bases. There are a few counts of this clonotype. No cognate antigen has been identified for it. No per-base quality is available; no much larger clone lies one base away. The library was prepared using multiplex PCR. Sequencing took place on an Illumina HiSeq 4000. To build TCR beta libraries, CDR3 regions were amplified by Arm-PCR using iRepertoire HTBI primers. Before sequencing, the PCR products underwent gel purification. The published analysis was carried out like this. A total of 62 TRBV and approximately 15 TRBJ segments were identified across samples and were used for gene usage analysis of CDR3 amino acid clonotypes. COPE and FqMerger were used to merge filtered high-quality paired reads into contigs. BLAST was used to align contigs to the IMGT TRBV, TRBD and TRBJ reference genes, and CDR3 was defined following IMGT. Highly expanded clones were defined as clonotypes with a frequency above 0.1%. Shannon entropy was used to measure repertoire diversity, and the Gini coefficient was used to measure V-J evenness. Clonotypes shared by more than one individual were considered public. TCRdb reprocessing: public reads trimmed at Q25 with fastp, clones called with MiXCR, in-frame beta chains kept. Each entry merges the rows of one CDR3 protein and shows their most common DNA and genes. TCRdb's processing, not the study's, gives the V and J calls here. This sample is represented by 400,000 to 500,000 distinct CDR3 sequences; less than 25% of them were singletons. The ten largest clonotypes hold roughly 8% of the sample.

Per the publication, the time point label means: persistent/refractory GD, antithyroid drugs over 5 years with positive TRAb. RNA was extracted from PBMCs in TRIzol for both TCR sequencing and RNA sequencing. The diagnosis of Graves' disease followed American Thyroid Association guidelines. The patients came from an endocrinology department in Xi'an, China. Each patient gave 7 to 9.5 milliliters of peripheral blood, collected in an EDTA anticoagulant tube. PBMCs were isolated by Ficoll Paque Plus density gradient separation without further T cell sorting. An Agilent 2100 Bioanalyzer and agarose gel were used to check RNA quality, and a NanoDrop 2000 was used to measure RNA concentration.

The V and J segments used are TRBV6-5 and TRBJ2-5; 6 matching bases give a weak D call of TRBD1. This specimen was peripheral blood mononuclear cells (PBMCs), taken when the disease was refractory, from a patient treated with antithyroid drugs. The receptor's source is a female donor with Graves disease. The CDR3 region has the sequence CASSYFGQTQETQYF. The nucleotide sequence reads TGTGCCAGCAGTTACTTCGGACAGACCCAAGAGACCCAGTACTTC.